This entry lists 8 T cell receptor beta chains sequenced from one sample in a study of T cell repertoires in cytomegalovirus infection. TCRdb used MiXCR to reprocess the reads, holding one entry per CDR3 protein. The table lists roughly 140,000 distinct CDR3 sequences, 20% to 25% of them singletons. Sequenced sample: PBMCs. The receptors derive from a human donor in good health (CMV status not recorded). Some clones in this sample may be carry-over from other donors' samples.

The rearrangement uses TRBV7-2 and TRBJ2-1; no clear D. Trimming removed 7 bases at V and 1 base at J, with 14 bases between. The CDR3 has 15 amino acids. The germline CDR1 and CDR2 sequences are SGHTA and FQGNSA. CDR3 protein: CASMNQFGSYNEQFF. Here the CDR3 DNA reads TGTGCCAGCATGAACCAGTTTGGTTCCTACAATGAGCAGTTCTTC.

In this sample, this clonotype turned up a few times. A read error may produce the germline difference seen at one junction end. This chain uses TRBV6-5 with TRBJ1-1; TRBD1 agrees at 8 bases. Germline CDR1 and CDR2: MNHEY and SVGAGI. The CDR3 runs to 16 residues. DNA of the CDR3: TGTGCCAGCAGTTACTTACCGGGACAGGCGAACCCTGAAGCTTTCTTT. This sequence encodes CASSYLPGQANPEAFF.

There are many counts of this clonotype. CDR3 in DNA: TGTGCCAGCAGCCAAGGGACAGGATTGGGCTACACCTTC. Its protein is CASSQGTGLGYTF. V usage is TRBV7-6 and J usage is TRBJ1-2; 8 nucleotides match TRBD1. This CDR3 has 13 residues. Looked up from germline, CDR1 is SGHVS and CDR2 is FNYEAQ. Trimming at V came to 5 bases and at J to 8 bases, leaving 7 bases not matched to a gene. Together with reference TRBV7-6 and TRBJ1-2, the CDR3 gives the full variable domain: GAGVSQSPRYKVTKRGQDVALRCDPISGHVSLYWYRQALGQGPEFLTYFNYEAQQDKSGLPNDRFSAERPEGSISTLTIQRTEQRDSAMYRCASSQGTGLGYTFGSGTRLTVV.

The CDR3 loop reads CSVEGAGGYNEQFF. CDR3 coding DNA: TGCAGCGTTGAAGGAGCCGGGGGTTACAATGAGCAGTTCTTC. The gene calls are TRBV29-1 and TRBJ2-1, with D possibly TRBD2 on 6 matching bases. The CDR3 is 14 amino acids. Germline V gives CDR1 SQVTM, CDR2 ANQGSEA. Deletions cut 1 base from V and 4 bases from J, with 11 bases between.

This clonotype was seen only a few times. The chain couples TRBV29-1 to TRBJ2-2, with TRBD2 as a possible D gene (6 bases). Germline lookup yields CDR1 SQVTM and CDR2 ANQGSEA. Trimming shortened V by 3 bases and J by 8 bases, and 10 bases separated the two germline ends. This CDR3 is built from 12 residues. CDR3 amino acids: CSVEGGQGELFF. CDR3 DNA sequence: TGCAGCGTTGAGGGGGGTCAGGGGGAGCTGTTTTTT.

This chain joins TRBV7-3 and TRBJ2-1, with 8 bases lining up with TRBD2. The CDR3 loop spans 15 amino acids. Germline values: CDR1 SGHTA, CDR2 FQGTGA. The V segment lost 5 bases and the J segment 4 bases; nucleotides outside the gene matches: 7. The CDR3 coding sequence is TGTGCCAGCAGCGTGCTAAGCGGGGGTTACAATGAGCAGTTCTTC. Encoded protein: CASSVLSGGYNEQFF.

This clonotype was seen a handful of times. The rearrangement uses TRBV12-5 and TRBJ2-1; 9 bases align to TRBD1. Germline loops: CDR1 LGHNT, CDR2 FRNRAP. This CDR3 contains 15 residues. V lost 6 bases to trimming and J lost 4 bases; unmatched junction nucleotides: 7. The CDR3 reads CASGHRDRAYNEQFF. In DNA form, the CDR3 reads TGTGCTAGTGGCCACCGGGACAGGGCTTACAATGAGCAGTTCTTC.

The table lists this clonotype with a few counts. This chain joins TRBV15 and TRBJ2-7; TRBD1 agrees at 11 bases. After removal of 3 bases from V and 3 bases from J, the junction contained 4 bases not matched to a gene. CDR3 length: 15 residues. Germline CDR1 is LNHNV and CDR2 is YYDKDF (reference sequence). CDR3 sequence (DNA): TGTGCCACCAGCAGTGAAGGGACAGGGGGCTACGAGCAGTACTTC. Protein: CATSSEGTGGYEQYF. The full variable domain, completed using reference TRBV15 and TRBJ2-7, is DAMVIQNPRYQVTQFGKPVTLSCSQTLNHNVMYWYQQKSSQAPKLLFHYYDKDFNNEADTPDNFQSRRPNTSFCFLDIRSPGLGDTAMYLCATSSEGTGGYEQYFGPGTRLTVT.